This T cell receptor (beta chain) was sequenced during a study of sequential checkpoint blockade in melanoma. About the research overall: Each arm's sequence ended with maintenance nivolumab.

Documented treatment: randomized to nivolumab then ipilimumab (arm A) or the reverse (arm B). From thawed PBMCs, live CD3+CD8+ cells negative for CD19 and CD56 were sorted. Repertoires were generated with immunoSEQ multiplex PCR, while TCRdb's copy carries only in-frame clones and drops some. The sample consists of under 40,000 clones, nearly 90% of them appearing once. The sequence derives from a human donor with melanoma. The source material was CD8+ T cells sorted from blood (inferred from file names), sampled from a patient given nivolumab and ipilimumab in sequence.

The CDR3 bases are TGTGCCAGCAGTCGACAGGAGTCCTACAATGAGCAGTTCTTC. Its translation: CASSRQESYNEQFF. The V and J genes are TRBV11-2 and TRBJ2-1; D is perhaps TRBD1 (6 bases). Germline loops: CDR1 SGHAT, CDR2 FQNNGV. The CDR3 runs to 14 residues. V was trimmed by 6 bases and J by 1 base, leaving 10 bases between them.